The 23 T cell receptor beta chains presented below share a single source sample, sequenced in a study of blood T cell repertoires in COVID-19 (dated by TCRdb to the early 2020s). Receptor amplification or capture employed the immunoSEQ multiplex PCR assay. In TCRdb, the immuneACCESS table is reduced to in-frame sequences with V and J assigned. These tables do not hold every clone; where another copy was compared, an unresolved V gene accounts for under half, and the others remain unexplained. The sample contains fewer than 35,000 clones, nearly 90% of them found a single time. The ten largest clones add up to around 1.5% of the sample. Sequencing input: peripheral blood. The receptor set was obtained from a man aged 55 to 70 with active COVID-19.

J is TRBJ1-6 and V is TRBV7-6, with 8 bases fitting TRBD1. The CDR3 totals 17 residues. CDR1 and CDR2 (germline): SGHVS, FNYEAQ. V gave up 1 base and J gave up 10 bases; unmatched junction bases: 12. The CDR3 bases are TGTGCCAGCAGCTTAGGTTGGCGGGGCAGGGGGCGATCACCCCTCCACTTT. Translated: CASSLGWRGRGRSPLHF.

The chain recombines TRBV12-3 or TRBV12-4 with TRBJ2-5, with 10 nucleotides matching TRBD1. CDR3 size: 13 residues. V lost 4 bases, J lost 5 bases, and 1 base stayed unmatched. CDR3 residues: CASSWGQGETQYF. In DNA form, the CDR3 reads TGTGCCAGCAGTTGGGGACAGGGGGAGACCCAGTACTTC.

The rearrangement joins TRBV4-3 to TRBJ1-2, with no clear D. The CDR3 is 14 amino acids. CDR1 is LGHNA, CDR2 YSLEER, per germline. Trimming took 4 bases from V and 3 from J, leaving 12 bases between them. Written as DNA, the CDR3 is TGCGCCAGCAGCCCCTTAGATGCGGACTATGGCTACACCTTC. It translates to CASSPLDADYGYTF.

The chain has TRBV2 and TRBJ2-3; D is possibly TRBD2 (6 bases). Germline CDR1 is SNHLY and CDR2 is FYNNEI. This CDR3 region has 13 residues. Trimming shortened V by 6 bases and J by 7 bases, and 14 bases separated the two germline ends. CDR3 loop: CASSAGLFNTQYF. For the CDR3, the DNA is TGTGCCAGCAGCGCGGGACTTTTCAATACGCAGTATTTT.

This clone has a handful of counts. J is TRBJ1-5 and V is TRBV28; D might be TRBD1 (5 bases). CDR1 and CDR2 (germline): MDHEN, SYDVKM. Trimming removed 6 bases from V and 2 bases from J, with 14 bases in between. The CDR3 consists of 15 residues. Here the CDR3 DNA reads TGTGCCAGCAGCCGACTCCAGGGCGGCAATCAGCCCCAGCATTTT. Amino acids: CASSRLQGGNQPQHF.

This chain joins TRBV4-3 and TRBJ1-4; weak D call: TRBD1 (6 bases). From germline, CDR1 is LGHNA and CDR2 YSLEER. V lost 0 bases and J 7 bases, leaving 15 bases between the germline ends. The CDR3 sequence is 16 residues long. In nucleotides, the CDR3 is TGCGCCAGCAGCCAAGATCGGGGGGGGCCCGGTGAAAAACTGTTTTTT. Translating it yields CASSQDRGGPGEKLFF.

The rearrangement links TRBV10-3 to TRBJ1-2; no firm D call. V was pared by 4 bases and J by 9 bases, with 12 bases between. CDR1 is ENHRY and CDR2 is SYGVKD in the germline V gene. CDR3 size: 12 residues. CDR3 loop: CAISVQTRSYTF. The CDR3, as DNA: TGTGCCATCAGTGTTCAGACGAGGAGCTACACCTTC.

This clone was detected once. The chain has TRBV5-4 and TRBJ2-5; 8 bases are a match to TRBD1. Germline CDR1 and CDR2: SGHNT and YYREEE (reference sequence). V shed 5 bases, J shed 3 bases, and the junction held 6 bases outside the gene matches. The CDR3 runs to 14 residues. The CDR3 is CASSLRDRKETQYF. The CDR3 coding sequence is TGTGCCAGCAGTCTCCGGGACAGGAAAGAGACCCAGTACTTC.

This chain uses TRBV19 with TRBJ1-3, with D hard to call. Germline CDR1 and CDR2: LNHDA and SQIVND (reference sequence). The V end lost 3 bases, the J end lost 0 bases, and 18 bases lay between the germline ends. The CDR3 loop spans 18 amino acids. The CDR3 coding sequence is TGTGCCAGTAGTATTTCTCTTGGAAAATCGGGCTCTGGAAACACCATATATTTT. Amino acid sequence: CASSISLGKSGSGNTIYF.

This chain joins TRBV5-5 and TRBJ2-2; D gene ambiguous. V lost 0 bases, J lost 2 bases, and 8 bases lay in between. CDR1 SGHKS and CDR2 YYEKEE come from the germline V gene (reference sequence). The CDR3 is 15 amino acids. CDR3 residues: CASSLVRINTGELFF. As DNA, the CDR3 is TGTGCCAGCAGCTTGGTTAGAATTAACACCGGGGAGCTGTTTTTT.

This clone was seen a handful of times. A read error may produce the germline difference seen at one junction end. This chain joins TRBV5-4 and TRBJ1-6; 8 nucleotides match TRBD1. This CDR3 has 16 amino acids. CDR1 and CDR2 (germline): SGHNT, YYREEE (reference sequence). The CDR3 DNA reads as TGTGCCAGCAGCAAGGGGACAGGAAAAGAAGAGTCACCGCTCCACTTT. Residues: CASSKGTGKEESPLHF.

This clone was detected only once. This sequence joins TRBV11-2 and TRBJ2-5, with a possible D match to TRBD2 (6 bases). Germline V gene lookup returns CDR1 SGHAT and CDR2 FQNNGV. Trimming removed 5 bases at V and 4 bases at J, with 17 bases between. There are 15 residues in the CDR3. The CDR3: CASSHPFGGSETQYF. CDR3 coding DNA: TGTGCCAGCAGCCACCCGTTCGGGGGTTCAGAGACCCAGTACTTC.

The rearrangement links TRBV5-5 to TRBJ1-1; 7 bases agree with TRBD1. CDR1 and CDR2 from the germline V gene are SGHKS and YYEKEE (reference sequence). With V trimmed by 4 bases and J by 6 bases, 12 bases remained unmatched. There are 15 residues in the CDR3. The chain's CDR3 is CASSPSGGQGAEAFF. The CDR3 DNA reads TGTGCCAGCAGCCCTTCGGGCGGGCAGGGGGCTGAAGCTTTCTTT.

This clone was detected once. V gene TRBV7-2 combines with J gene TRBJ2-2, with 7 positions matching TRBD1. There are 14 residues in the CDR3. The V and J ends lost 5 bases and 8 bases, in that order; junction bases with no gene match: 8. Germline V gene lookup returns CDR1 SGHTA and CDR2 FQGNSA. CDR3 amino acids: CASSRDSEAGELFF. CDR3 DNA: TGTGCCAGCAGCCGGGACAGCGAGGCGGGGGAGCTGTTTTTT.

This clone is a singleton in its sample. This sequence joins TRBV7-8 and TRBJ2-3, with 7 bases identical to TRBD2. V dropped 5 bases and J dropped 6; count of bases not matched to a gene: 11. The CDR3 contains 15 residues. From germline, CDR1 is SGHVS and CDR2 FQNEAQ. DNA for the CDR3: TGTGCCAGCAGCCCAAGGGCTAGCGGTTATGATACGCAGTATTTT. The encoded protein is CASSPRASGYDTQYF.

This clone was seen a single time. V gene TRBV6-5 combines with J gene TRBJ1-1, with 12 bases matching TRBD1. This CDR3 is 13 amino acids long. The J segment lost 8 bases and the V segment lost 5 bases, leaving 3 bases of the junction unmatched. Germline CDR1 and CDR2: MNHEY and SVGAGI. CDR3 nucleotide sequence: TGTGCCAGCAGTAGGGACAGGGGGCTAGAAGCTTTCTTT. This encodes CASSRDRGLEAFF.

The chain links TRBV19 to TRBJ2-7; D is undetermined. The CDR3 loop spans 15 amino acids. Germline V lookup: CDR1 LNHDA, CDR2 SQIVND (reference sequence). V was trimmed by 4 bases and J by 0 bases, leaving 13 bases between them. CDR3 protein: CASSTGTDGSYEQYF. The CDR3 coding sequence is TGTGCCAGTAGTACTGGAACAGACGGCTCCTACGAGCAGTACTTC.

This chain uses TRBV24-1 with TRBJ2-1; 9 bases match TRBD1. The length of the CDR3 is 15 residues. Unmatched junction bases numbered 8, after V lost 4 bases and J lost 8 bases. The germline V gene has CDR1 KGHDR and CDR2 SFDVKD. The CDR3 reads CATSDPGQGFHEQFF. The CDR3 nucleotides are TGTGCCACCAGTGACCCCGGACAGGGGTTTCATGAGCAGTTCTTC.

The chain uses TRBV6-5 and TRBJ1-2, with 7 bases matching TRBD1. Trimming at V came to 2 bases and at J to 5 bases, leaving 11 bases not matched to a gene. Germline CDR1 MNHEY, CDR2 SVGAGI. The CDR3 runs 16 residues. The CDR3 DNA reads as TGTGCCAGCAGTTACCGGGACAGAACGGCGGCGTATGGCTACACCTTC. The encoded protein is CASSYRDRTAAYGYTF.

J is TRBJ2-7 and V is TRBV2, with D maybe TRBD1 (6 bases). Trimming took off 6 bases at V and 2 bases at J, with 11 bases between the two ends. From germline, CDR1 is SNHLY and CDR2 FYNNEI. The CDR3 sequence is 13 residues long. In DNA form, the CDR3 reads TGTGCCAGCAGCGGACAGTCCCCCTACGAGCAGTACTTC. Translation: CASSGQSPYEQYF.

Only a few counts were recorded for this clone. This chain links TRBV25-1 with TRBJ2-1, with a tentative D call TRBD2 (5 bases). V gave up 5 bases and J gave up 7 bases, with 15 bases separating them. The CDR3 extends over 14 amino acids. Germline lookup yields CDR1 MGHDK and CDR2 SYGVNS. CDR3 in DNA: TGTGCCAGCAGTATTAGCTCGGGGTCTAATGAGCAGTTCTTC. Translated, it gives CASSISSGSNEQFF.

The CDR3 coding sequence is TGTGCCAGTAGTGAGGGAACAGATACGCAGTATTTT. This encodes CASSEGTDTQYF. This sequence joins TRBV19 and TRBJ2-3; D may be TRBD2 (5 bases). The germline V gene has CDR1 LNHDA and CDR2 SQIVND (reference sequence). Trimming removed 5 bases at V and 3 bases at J, with 6 bases between. The CDR3 is made up of 12 amino acids.

The V gene is TRBV18, the J gene TRBJ1-1; the D is unclear. The CDR3 covers 12 residues. V lost 2 bases and J 5 bases, leaving 6 bases between the germline ends. Germline lookup yields CDR1 KGHSH and CDR2 LQKENI. This CDR3 is CASSPAGTEAFF. The CDR3 coding sequence is TGTGCCAGCTCACCAGCCGGGACTGAAGCTTTCTTT. Drawing the rest from reference TRBV18 and TRBJ1-1, the complete variable domain is NAGVMQNPRHLVRRRGQEARLRCSPMKGHSHVYWYRQLPEEGLKFMVYLQKENIIDESGMPKERFSAEFPKEGPSILRIQQVVRGDSAAYFCASSPAGTEAFFGQGTRLTVV.